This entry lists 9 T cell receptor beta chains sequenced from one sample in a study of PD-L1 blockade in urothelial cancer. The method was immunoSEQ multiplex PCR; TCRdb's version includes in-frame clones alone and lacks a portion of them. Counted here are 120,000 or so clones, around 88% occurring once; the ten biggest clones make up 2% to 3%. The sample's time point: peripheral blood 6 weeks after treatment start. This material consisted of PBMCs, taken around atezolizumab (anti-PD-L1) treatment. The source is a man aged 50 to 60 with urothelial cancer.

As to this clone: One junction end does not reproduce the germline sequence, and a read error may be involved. CDR3 amino acids: CAIRRDRLMVF. DNA for the CDR3: TGTGCCATCAGAAGGGACAGATTGATGGTCTTT. The J gene is TRBJ1-1, the V gene TRBV6-1; 7 bases match TRBD1. This CDR3 has 11 amino acids. The germline CDR1 and CDR2 sequences are MNHNS and SASEGT.

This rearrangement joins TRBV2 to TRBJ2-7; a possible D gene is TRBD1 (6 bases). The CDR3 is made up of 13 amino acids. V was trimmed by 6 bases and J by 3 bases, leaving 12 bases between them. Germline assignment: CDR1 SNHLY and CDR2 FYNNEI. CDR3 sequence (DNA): TGTGCCAGCAGACAGGGATTTGACTACGAGCAGTACTTC. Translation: CASRQGFDYEQYF.

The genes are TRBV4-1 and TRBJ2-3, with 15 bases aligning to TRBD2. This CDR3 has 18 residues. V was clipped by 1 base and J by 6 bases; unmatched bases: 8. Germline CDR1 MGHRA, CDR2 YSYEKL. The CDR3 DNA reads TGCGCCAGCAGCCAAGCTCCGGGACTAGCGGGAGGCCCGGATACGCAGTATTTT. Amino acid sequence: CASSQAPGLAGGPDTQYF.

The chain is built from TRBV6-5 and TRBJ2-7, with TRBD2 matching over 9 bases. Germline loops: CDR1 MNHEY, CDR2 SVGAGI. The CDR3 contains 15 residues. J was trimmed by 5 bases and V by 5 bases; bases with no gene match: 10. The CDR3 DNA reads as TGTGCCAGCAGTAGACCGAGCGGGAGGAAGGACGAGCAGTACTTC. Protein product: CASSRPSGRKDEQYF.

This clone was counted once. CDR3 nucleotides: TGTGCCAGCAGTCCAGCCGGGACAGGGAACACTGAAGCTTTCTTT. It encodes CASSPAGTGNTEAFF. The gene calls are TRBV28 and TRBJ1-1, with 8 positions matching TRBD1. V trimming: 5 bases; J trimming: 1 base; junction bases outside the gene matches: 6. The V gene's germline CDR1 is MDHEN and CDR2 SYDVKM. The CDR3 contains 15 residues.

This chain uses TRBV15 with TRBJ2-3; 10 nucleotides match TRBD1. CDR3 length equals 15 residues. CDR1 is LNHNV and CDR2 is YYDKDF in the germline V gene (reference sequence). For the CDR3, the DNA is TGTGCGACAGGGGGCCCGTCTTCACGCACAGATACGCAGTATTTT. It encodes CATGGPSSRTDTQYF.

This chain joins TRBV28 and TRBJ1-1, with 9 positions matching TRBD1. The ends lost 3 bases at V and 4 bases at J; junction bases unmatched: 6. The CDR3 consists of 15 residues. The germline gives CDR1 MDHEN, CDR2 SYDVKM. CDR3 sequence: CASSFWDRAFTEAFF. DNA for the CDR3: TGTGCCAGCAGTTTCTGGGACAGGGCGTTCACTGAAGCTTTCTTT. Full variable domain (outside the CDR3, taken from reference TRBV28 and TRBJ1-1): DVKVTQSSRYLVKRTGEKVFLECVQDMDHENMFWYRQDPGLGLRLIYFSYDVKMKEKGDIPEGYSVSREKKERFSLILESASTNQTSMYLCASSFWDRAFTEAFFGQGTRLTVV.

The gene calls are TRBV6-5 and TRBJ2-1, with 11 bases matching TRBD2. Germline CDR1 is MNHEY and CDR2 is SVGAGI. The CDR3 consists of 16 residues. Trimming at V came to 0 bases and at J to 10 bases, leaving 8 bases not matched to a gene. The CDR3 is CASSYSETSGATEQFF. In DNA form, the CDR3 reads TGTGCCAGCAGTTACTCAGAGACTAGCGGGGCGACCGAGCAGTTCTTC.

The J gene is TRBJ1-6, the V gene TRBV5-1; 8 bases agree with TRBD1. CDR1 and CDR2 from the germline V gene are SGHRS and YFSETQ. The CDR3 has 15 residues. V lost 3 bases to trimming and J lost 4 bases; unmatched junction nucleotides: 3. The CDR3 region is CASSSGQGYNSPLHF. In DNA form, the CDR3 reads TGCGCCAGCAGCTCAGGACAGGGATATAATTCACCCCTCCACTTT.